This is a list of T cell receptor beta chains from one sample in a study of shared clonotypes between healthy human individuals. Here immunoSEQ multiplex PCR was the method, and the copy in TCRdb shows in-frame clones only, minus some. The repertoire has about 510,000 clones, approximately 85% of them found once; the top ten carry 10% to 15%. Sequencing was carried out using PBMCs. The receptors here all came from a woman in her thirties or forties in good health. Some clones in this sample may be carry-over from other donors' samples. CDR3s include the opening cysteine and the closing phenylalanine or tryptophan. D genes are given only for firm matches.

j_call: TRBJ2-1
v_call: TRBV29-1
d_call: TRBD1
cdr3_aa: CSVGVGTGVNEQFF

j_call: TRBJ1-1
v_call: TRBV5-1
d_call: NA
cdr3_aa: CASSLHGDWNTEAFF

j_call: TRBJ1-4
v_call: TRBV30
d_call: NA
cdr3_aa: CAWSVTEEKLFF

j_call: TRBJ2-3
v_call: TRBV4-1
d_call: TRBD2
cdr3_aa: CASSQTTSGSDTQYF

j_call: TRBJ1-2
v_call: TRBV19
d_call: TRBD1
cdr3_aa: CASSSLDRDYGYTF

j_call: TRBJ2-7
v_call: TRBV7-3
d_call: TRBD1
cdr3_aa: CASSLKGTGLHEQYF

j_call: TRBJ2-1
v_call: TRBV6-4
d_call: NA
cdr3_aa: CASSYLFTSYNEQFF

j_call: TRBJ2-1
v_call: TRBV19
d_call: TRBD2
cdr3_aa: CASSTELAEYNEQFF

j_call: TRBJ2-1
v_call: TRBV7-3
d_call: NA
cdr3_aa: CASSRVRGPDNEQFF

j_call: TRBJ1-2
v_call: TRBV7-6
d_call: NA
cdr3_aa: CASSLEEGFGYGYTF

j_call: TRBJ2-5
v_call: TRBV4-1
d_call: TRBD2
cdr3_aa: CASSQGGGTSQETQYF

j_call: TRBJ2-7
v_call: TRBV27
d_call: TRBD1
cdr3_aa: CASSPLVGQGAYEQYF

j_call: TRBJ2-3
v_call: TRBV6-5
d_call: NA
cdr3_aa: CASSYSLSDATDTQYF

j_call: TRBJ2-1
v_call: TRBV11-3
d_call: NA
cdr3_aa: CASSLAREPYNEQFF

j_call: TRBJ2-5
v_call: TRBV4-2
d_call: TRBD2
cdr3_aa: CASSQSAGEGETQYF

j_call: TRBJ1-3
v_call: TRBV7-2
d_call: TRBD1
cdr3_aa: CASSLAILGTGLDTIYF

j_call: TRBJ2-7
v_call: TRBV9
d_call: NA
cdr3_aa: CASSPTDRSYEQYF

j_call: TRBJ1-6
v_call: TRBV10-3
d_call: TRBD1
cdr3_aa: CAISERGTGANSPLHF